The source of this T cell receptor (beta chain) is a study of CD8+ T cells in alopecia areata. Study-level background: Dosing spanned 6 to 18 months on tofacitinib, then 6 months off drug.

The treatment: oral pan-JAK inhibitor, 5-10 mg twice daily. Remarks on this clone: At the DNA level, this CDR3 is encoded by other sequences in the same sample as well.

The V gene's germline CDR1 is SQVTM and CDR2 ANQGSEA. This CDR3 is 12 amino acids long. The V and J ends lost 0 bases and 3 bases respectively, with 4 bases between them. RNA extraction was followed by reverse transcription into cDNA, which acted as the sequencing template. The data were produced by immunoSEQ multiplex PCR, yet TCRdb's version contains in-frame clones alone and is incomplete. Among over 100,000 clones listed, approximately 53% were seen once. The source was CD4+ T cells sorted from blood, collected at week 4, from a patient treated with tofacitinib. This chain joins TRBV29-1 and TRBJ2-3; D unclear. This receptor was taken from a human donor with alopecia areata. CDR3 protein: CSVEEATDTQYF. The CDR3 DNA reads as TGCAGCGTTGAAGAGGCGACAGATACGCAGTATTTT.